This TCR beta chain came from a study of PD-1 blockade in classical Hodgkin lymphoma. Study as a whole: With a 2-week interval, patients received intravenous nivolumab at 3 mg/kg. Findings and limits, study-wide: Exclusion applied to patients who initiated nivolumab less than 1 year following ASCT.

All patients relapsed after autologous stem cell transplantation, and brentuximab vedotin exposure varied. Only in-frame clones appear in the TCRdb table, and some are missing; sequencing was by immunoSEQ multiplex PCR. The table lists about 41,000 clones, roughly three quarters of them singletons. In the case of this clone: Its cognate antigen is unknown.

CDR3 length: 12 residues. In germline, CDR1 is SGHTA, CDR2 FQGTGA. The V and J ends lost 6 bases and 7 bases respectively, with 10 bases between them. Sequenced material: peripheral blood mononuclear cells (PBMCs), taken at baseline. The clonotype was recovered from a human donor with classical Hodgkin lymphoma. V gene TRBV7-3 combines with J gene TRBJ2-1; possibly TRBD1 or TRBD2 for D (6 bases each). The CDR3 loop reads CASSIGGNEQFF. The CDR3 DNA is TGTGCCAGCAGTATAGGGGGGAATGAGCAGTTCTTC.